This T cell receptor (beta chain) was obtained from a study of T-cell memory formation after mild COVID-19. Study outcomes and limitations: Confirmation of SARS-CoV-2 specificity was lacking for second-wave clones peaking day 37.

From the 5' RACE reads, TCRdb called clonotypes with MiXCR, one entry per CDR3 protein. The sample has 450,000 to 650,000 distinct CDR3 sequences, more than 15% seen once. Of note for this clonotype: Its cognate antigen is unknown.

The receptor comes from an adult woman who had mild COVID-19 (a few samples of this study predate the infection). Cell type and time point are not known. Sequences were obtained from PBMCs or a T cell subset sorted from them (not recorded which).

CDR3 sequence: CASSRLAGFTDTQYF. CDR3 nucleotide sequence: TGTGCCAGCTCACGACTAGCGGGATTCACAGATACGCAGTATTTT. V is TRBV6-5 and J is TRBJ2-3, with TRBD2 matching over 11 bases. Trimming cost V 8 bases and J 2 bases; bases outside gene matches: 6. CDR1 MNHEY and CDR2 SVGAGI come from the germline V gene. CDR3 length equals 15 residues.